One sample yielded the 7 T cell receptor beta chains listed below, sequenced in a study of vaccination effects on CD4 cells after COVID-19. Upon completion of roughly ten days in culture, CD4+ T cells were isolated. Assay used: immunoSEQ multiplex PCR; TCRdb lists only in-frame clones, some missing. The data show tens of thousands of clones, with around four fifths seen just once and around 8.1% held by the top ten. No cognate antigen is known for these TCRs. The sequenced sample was CD4+ T cells from PBMCs cultured without peptide, obtained before COVID-19 vaccination. These receptors originate from a human donor who had a prior SARS-CoV-2 infection.

This clone was observed once. This chain joins TRBV11-2 and TRBJ2-7; the D call may be TRBD1 or TRBD2 (5 bases each). This CDR3 contains 14 residues. V was cut by 7 bases and J by 0 bases, with 13 bases left in between. Germline V gene sequence: CDR1 SGHAT, CDR2 FQNNGV. Written as DNA, the CDR3 is TGTGCCAGCACTCAGTGGGGGAGCTCCTACGAGCAGTACTTC. Translated: CASTQWGSSYEQYF.

The CDR3 protein is CATSDFGRTEADTQYF. The CDR3 nucleotides are TGTGCCACCAGTGATTTTGGGCGGACAGAAGCAGATACGCAGTATTTT. The chain links TRBV24-1 to TRBJ2-3, with D possibly TRBD1 on 6 matching bases. Germline CDR1 is KGHDR and CDR2 is SFDVKD. The CDR3 length is 16 residues. Trimming took 1 base from V and 4 from J, leaving 14 bases between them.

The V and J genes are TRBV9 and TRBJ2-1; TRBD1 or TRBD2 may be the D gene (5 bases each). Germline V gene data show CDR1 as SGDLS and CDR2 as YYNGEE. The V gene lost 3 bases and the J gene lost 7 bases, with 17 bases spanning the gap. The CDR3 totals 15 residues. DNA for the CDR3: TGTGCCAGCAGCGCCACAGGAGGCGAAGGGAATGAGCAGTTCTTC. Protein: CASSATGGEGNEQFF.

The J gene is TRBJ1-5, the V gene TRBV2; D possibly corresponds to TRBD1 (6 bases). V lost 7 bases to trimming and J lost 7 bases, with 20 bases between them. CDR3 length: 15 residues. Germline loops: CDR1 SNHLY, CDR2 FYNNEI. This chain's CDR3 is CASTSRGGIRQPQHF. CDR3 nucleotide sequence: TGTGCCAGCACCTCCAGGGGAGGGATTAGGCAGCCCCAGCATTTT.

This chain uses TRBV9 with TRBJ1-4; D gene ambiguous. In germline, CDR1 is SGDLS, CDR2 YYNGEE. CDR3 length: 14 amino acids. V was clipped by 0 bases and J by 4 bases, with 7 bases between them. CDR3 residues: CASSVGPINEKLFF. The CDR3 region has the DNA TGTGCCAGCAGCGTAGGACCAATTAATGAAAAACTGTTTTTT.

The chain recombines TRBV6-1 with TRBJ1-2; D remains unclear. Germline loops: CDR1 MNHNS, CDR2 SASEGT. V dropped 1 base and J dropped 4 bases, with 16 bases sitting between them. The length of the CDR3 is 16 residues. DNA of the CDR3: TGTGCCAGCAGTGAAGGAGGAGGTGGCGGATTCTATGGCTACACCTTC. Protein product: CASSEGGGGGFYGYTF.

The chain has TRBV27 and TRBJ2-1; the D gene is possibly TRBD2 (6 bases). Looked up from germline, CDR1 is MNHEY and CDR2 is SMNVEV (reference sequence). V was clipped by 4 bases and J by 4 bases, with 11 bases between them. The CDR3 is 14 residues long. The CDR3 DNA is TGTGCCAGCAGTTCGCGCGGGGCTTACAATGAGCAGTTCTTC. Amino acid sequence: CASSSRGAYNEQFF.